This is a list of T cell receptor beta chains from one sample in a study of blood T cell repertoires in COVID-19. Here immunoSEQ multiplex PCR was the method, and the copy in TCRdb shows in-frame clones only, minus some. The sample has under 200,000 clones, approximately 90% seen once; the top ten hold roughly 7%. The sequenced sample was peripheral blood. Receptor source: a woman older than 75 in a cohort sampled during active or convalescent COVID-19. Both conserved end residues are part of each CDR3. The D gene is left open where the match is weak. Not all rows give a size; the values are once, few, many and, for expanded clones, a class.

J	D	V	size	DNA	CDR3
TRBJ2-7	NA	TRBV4-3	NA	TGCGCCAGCAGCCAAGATTACAGCTACGAGCAGTACTTC	CASSQDYSYEQYF
TRBJ1-2	NA	TRBV28	NA	TGTGCCAGCAGACCACAGGGACCCTACACTTCTTATGGCTACACCTTC	CASRPQGPYTSYGYTF
TRBJ2-2	TRBD1	TRBV4-2	NA	TGTGCCAGCAGCCTTACAATTGGGGACAGGGGGCGCGACACCGGGGAGCTGTTTTTT	CASSLTIGDRGRDTGELFF
TRBJ1-2	NA	TRBV3-1/TRBV3-2	NA	TGTGCCAGCAGCCAAGATTCAGGGCTGGACTATGGCTACACCTTC	CASSQDSGLDYGYTF
TRBJ2-1	TRBD2	TRBV5-4	NA	TGTGCCAGCAGCCGGGGAGGGGATAGCTCCTACAATGAGCAGTTCTTC	CASSRGGDSSYNEQFF
TRBJ2-5	NA	TRBV19	NA	TGTGCCAGTAGCTGGAGCGGCCAGTTCCAAGAGACCCAGTACTTC	CASSWSGQFQETQYF
TRBJ1-5	NA	TRBV6-2/TRBV6-3	NA	TGTGCCAGCAGTTACCGGACAGACTTCAATCAGCCCCAGCATTTT	CASSYRTDFNQPQHF
TRBJ1-5	NA	TRBV28	NA	TGTGCCAGCAGTTCTACCTCTAGCAATCAGCCCCAGCATTTT	CASSSTSSNQPQHF
TRBJ1-5	NA	TRBV27	NA	TGTGCCAGCAGACCCGGAGGGACGAGCAATCAGCCCCAGCATTTT	CASRPGGTSNQPQHF
TRBJ1-5	TRBD1	TRBV15	NA	TGTGCCACCAGCAGAAGAACAGGGGATAGTCAGCCCCAGCATTTT	CATSRRTGDSQPQHF
TRBJ1-2	NA	TRBV7-9	NA	TGTGCCAGCAGCTTGGGGGGTCAAATTTATGGCTACACCTTC	CASSLGGQIYGYTF
TRBJ1-3	NA	TRBV21-1	NA	TGTGCCAGCAGCAAGCACAACAGGGTTTGGAAACTTCTTTCTGGAAACACCATATATTTT	CASSKHNRVWKLLSGNTIYF
TRBJ1-1	NA	TRBV10-3	NA	TGTGCCATCAGAAAGGAGGACACTGAAGCTTTCTTT	CAIRKEDTEAFF
TRBJ1-1	TRBD1	TRBV11-2	NA	TGTGCCAGCAGCTATTACAGGGGCGCGAACACTGAAGCTTTCTTT	CASSYYRGANTEAFF
TRBJ2-7	NA	TRBV5-4	NA	TGTGCCAGCAGCCGCCGAGTAGGGGACTACGAGCAGTACTTC	CASSRRVGDYEQYF
TRBJ2-3	TRBD1	TRBV6-5	NA	TGTGCCAGCAGCCGGACAGGACGCACAGATACGCAGTATTTT	CASSRTGRTDTQYF
TRBJ2-2	NA	TRBV18	many	TGTGCCAGCTCACGTAGCGGGAACACCGGGGAGCTGTTTTTT	CASSRSGNTGELFF
TRBJ1-2	NA	TRBV14	NA	TGTGCCAGCAGCCGACTAAGGGACAAACAGGTGAATGGCTACACCTTC	CASSRLRDKQVNGYTF
TRBJ1-6	NA	TRBV19	once	TGTGCCAGTAGTGATCCTCGCCGGGAAGGGCCACCCCTCCACTTT	CASSDPRREGPPLHF
TRBJ2-7	TRBD2	TRBV4-1	NA	TGCGCCAGCAGCCAAGGGTTTGCGGGGGGGCCGGGGTACGAGCAGTACTTC	CASSQGFAGGPGYEQYF
TRBJ1-2	TRBD1	TRBV10-3	NA	TGTGCCATCAGTGAGTCGACTGCAGGGGGATCTCATGGCTACACCTTC	CAISESTAGGSHGYTF
TRBJ1-5	NA	TRBV27	NA	TGTGCCAGCAGTTTATCGTCGGGGGATGGCAATCAGCCCCAGCATTTT	CASSLSSGDGNQPQHF
TRBJ1-2	NA	TRBV6-5	NA	TGTGCCAGCAGTCCGACTGACAGTTACTATGGCTACACCTTC	CASSPTDSYYGYTF
TRBJ1-3	NA	TRBV28	NA	TGTGCCAGCAGTTTAGGGGGGAACTCTGGAAACACCATATATTTT	CASSLGGNSGNTIYF
TRBJ2-5	NA	TRBV5-1	NA	TGCGCCAGCAGCTCCGATGGCGGAAAACAAGAGACCCAGTACTTC	CASSSDGGKQETQYF
TRBJ1-2	NA	TRBV12-3/TRBV12-4	NA	TGTGCCAGCAGTTTAAATTTAATCCATGGCTACACCTTC	CASSLNLIHGYTF
TRBJ2-1	TRBD2	TRBV2	NA	TGTGCCAGCACTCCCGGGACTAGCTCTCACAATGAGCAGTTCTTC	CASTPGTSSHNEQFF
TRBJ2-7	NA	TRBV10-3	once	TGTGCCATCAGTGTAACAGACTCCTACGAGCAGTACTTC	CAISVTDSYEQYF
TRBJ1-4	NA	TRBV5-1	NA	TGCGCCAGCAGCTTGTTGGCCGACCTAGGAGCTAATGAAAAACTGTTTTTT	CASSLLADLGANEKLFF
TRBJ2-3	TRBD2	TRBV5-6	once	TGTGCCAGCAGCTTCTTAGCTAGCGGGGGAACAGATACGCAGTATTTT	CASSFLASGGTDTQYF
TRBJ2-7	NA	TRBV11-2	once	TGTGCCAGCAGGGCACAGGGCTACGAGCAGTACTTC	CASRAQGYEQYF
TRBJ1-2	NA	TRBV4-1	few	TGCGCCAGCAGCCAAGATCCCGCACTTAACTATGGCTACACCTTC	CASSQDPALNYGYTF
TRBJ2-5	TRBD2	TRBV5-6	once	TGTGCCAGCAGCCTCGTGGGGGGGAGAGAGACCCAGTACTTC	CASSLVGGRETQYF
TRBJ2-1	TRBD2	TRBV6-1	NA	TGTGCCAGCAGTGAGCTTAGCGGGAGGGACGAGCAGTTCTTC	CASSELSGRDEQFF
TRBJ2-2	TRBD2	TRBV5-4	NA	TGTGCCAGCAGCATGGGACTAGCGGTATCGCCCGGGGAGCTGTTTTTT	CASSMGLAVSPGELFF
TRBJ2-7	TRBD1	TRBV5-4	NA	TGTGCCAGCAGCTTGAGACAGGGGGCGTACGAGCAGTACTTC	CASSLRQGAYEQYF
TRBJ2-5	NA	TRBV10-2	NA	TGCGCCAGCCGGAGGTTCCAAGAGACCCAGTACTTC	CASRRFQETQYF
TRBJ1-2	TRBD1	TRBV19	NA	TGTGCCAGTAGTATGGGAAGGACAGGGAGCTATGGCTACACCTTC	CASSMGRTGSYGYTF
TRBJ1-2	NA	TRBV9	NA	TGTGCCAGCAGCGTCTCACTACGGGACAAGGGCCCGGAGACCTTC	CASSVSLRDKGPETF
TRBJ2-6	TRBD1	TRBV9	NA	TGTGCCAGCAGCGTATCGACAGGGGGCGCTGGGGCCAACGTCCTGACTTTC	CASSVSTGGAGANVLTF